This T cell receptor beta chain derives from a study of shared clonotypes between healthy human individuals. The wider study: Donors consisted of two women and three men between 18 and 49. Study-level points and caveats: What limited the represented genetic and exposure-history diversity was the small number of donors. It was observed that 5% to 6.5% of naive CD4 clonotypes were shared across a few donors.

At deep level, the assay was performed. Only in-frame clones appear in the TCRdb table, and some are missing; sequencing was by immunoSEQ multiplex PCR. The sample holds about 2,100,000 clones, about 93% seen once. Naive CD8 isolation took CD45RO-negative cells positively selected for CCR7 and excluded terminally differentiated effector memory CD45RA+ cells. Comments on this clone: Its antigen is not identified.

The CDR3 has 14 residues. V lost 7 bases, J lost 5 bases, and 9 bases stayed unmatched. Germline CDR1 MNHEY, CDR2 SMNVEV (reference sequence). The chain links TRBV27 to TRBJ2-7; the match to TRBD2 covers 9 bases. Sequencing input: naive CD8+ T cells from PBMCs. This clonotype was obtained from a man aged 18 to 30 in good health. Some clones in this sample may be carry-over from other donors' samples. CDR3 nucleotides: TGTGCCAGCAAACCGCCGGGACTAGCCCACGAGCAGTACTTC. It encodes CASKPPGLAHEQYF.